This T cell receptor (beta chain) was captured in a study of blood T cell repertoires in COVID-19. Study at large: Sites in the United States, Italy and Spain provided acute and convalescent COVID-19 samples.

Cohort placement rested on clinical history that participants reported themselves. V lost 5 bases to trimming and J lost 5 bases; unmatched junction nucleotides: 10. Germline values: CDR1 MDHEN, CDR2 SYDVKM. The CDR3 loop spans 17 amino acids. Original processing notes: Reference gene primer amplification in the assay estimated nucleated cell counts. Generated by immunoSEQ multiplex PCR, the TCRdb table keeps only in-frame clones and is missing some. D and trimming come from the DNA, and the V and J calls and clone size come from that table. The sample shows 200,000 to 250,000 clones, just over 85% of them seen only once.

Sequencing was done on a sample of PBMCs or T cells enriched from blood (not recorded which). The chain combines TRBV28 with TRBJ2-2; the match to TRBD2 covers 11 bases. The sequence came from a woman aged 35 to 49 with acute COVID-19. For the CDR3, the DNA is TGTGCCAGCAGTCCTACTAGCGGGAGAAGTAAGACCGGGGAGCTGTTTTTT. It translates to CASSPTSGRSKTGELFF.